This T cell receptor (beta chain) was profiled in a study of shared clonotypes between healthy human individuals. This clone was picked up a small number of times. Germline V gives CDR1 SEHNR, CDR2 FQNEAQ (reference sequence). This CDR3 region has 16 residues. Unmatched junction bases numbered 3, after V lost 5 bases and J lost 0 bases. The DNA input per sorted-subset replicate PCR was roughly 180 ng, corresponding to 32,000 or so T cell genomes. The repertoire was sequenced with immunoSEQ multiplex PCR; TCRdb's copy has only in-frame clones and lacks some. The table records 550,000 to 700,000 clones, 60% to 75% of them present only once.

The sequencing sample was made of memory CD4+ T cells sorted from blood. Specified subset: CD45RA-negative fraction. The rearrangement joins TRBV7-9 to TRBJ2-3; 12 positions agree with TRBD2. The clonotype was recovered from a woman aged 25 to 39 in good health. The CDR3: CASSQGTSGSTDTQYF. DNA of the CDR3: TGTGCCAGCAGCCAAGGGACTAGCGGGAGCACAGATACGCAGTATTTT.